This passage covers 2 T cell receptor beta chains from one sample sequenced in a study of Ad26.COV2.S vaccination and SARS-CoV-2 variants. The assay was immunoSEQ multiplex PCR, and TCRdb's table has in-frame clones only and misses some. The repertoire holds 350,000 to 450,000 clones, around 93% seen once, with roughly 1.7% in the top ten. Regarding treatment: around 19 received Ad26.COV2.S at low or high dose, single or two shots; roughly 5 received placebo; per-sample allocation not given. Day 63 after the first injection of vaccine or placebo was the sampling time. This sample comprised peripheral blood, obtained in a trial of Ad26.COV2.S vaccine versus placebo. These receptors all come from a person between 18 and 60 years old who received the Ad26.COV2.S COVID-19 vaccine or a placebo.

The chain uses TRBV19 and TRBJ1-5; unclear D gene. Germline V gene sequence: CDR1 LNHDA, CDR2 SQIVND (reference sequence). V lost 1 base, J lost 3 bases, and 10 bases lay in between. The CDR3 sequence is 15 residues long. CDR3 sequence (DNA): TGTGCCAGTAGTATAGGAGTTTGGGACAATCAGCCCCAGCATTTT. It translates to CASSIGVWDNQPQHF. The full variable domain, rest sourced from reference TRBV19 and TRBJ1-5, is DGGITQSPKYLFRKEGQNVTLSCEQNLNHDAMYWYRQDPGQGLRLIYYSQIVNDFQKGDIAEGYSVSREKKESFPLTVTSAQKNPTAFYLCASSIGVWDNQPQHFGDGTRLSIL.

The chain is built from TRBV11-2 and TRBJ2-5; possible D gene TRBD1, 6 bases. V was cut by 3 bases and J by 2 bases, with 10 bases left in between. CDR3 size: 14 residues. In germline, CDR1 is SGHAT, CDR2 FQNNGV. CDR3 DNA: TGTGCCAGCAGCTTCCTCAGGGGTCAAGAGACCCAGTACTTC. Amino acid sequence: CASSFLRGQETQYF.